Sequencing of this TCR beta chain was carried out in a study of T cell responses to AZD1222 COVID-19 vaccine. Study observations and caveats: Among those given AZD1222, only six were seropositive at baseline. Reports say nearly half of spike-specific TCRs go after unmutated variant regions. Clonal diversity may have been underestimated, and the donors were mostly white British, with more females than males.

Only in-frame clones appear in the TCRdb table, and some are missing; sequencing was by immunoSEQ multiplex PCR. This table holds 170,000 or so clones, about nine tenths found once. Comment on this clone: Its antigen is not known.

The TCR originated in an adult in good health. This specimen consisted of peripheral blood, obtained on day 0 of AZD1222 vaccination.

CDR3 nucleotide sequence: TGTGCCAGCAGTTTAAGGGACAGAGACACTGAAGCTTTCTTT. Amino acids: CASSLRDRDTEAFF. J is TRBJ1-1 and V is TRBV28; 7 nucleotides align to TRBD1. Germline values: CDR1 MDHEN, CDR2 SYDVKM. With V trimmed by 2 bases and J by 3 bases, 3 bases remained unmatched. The CDR3 contains 14 residues.